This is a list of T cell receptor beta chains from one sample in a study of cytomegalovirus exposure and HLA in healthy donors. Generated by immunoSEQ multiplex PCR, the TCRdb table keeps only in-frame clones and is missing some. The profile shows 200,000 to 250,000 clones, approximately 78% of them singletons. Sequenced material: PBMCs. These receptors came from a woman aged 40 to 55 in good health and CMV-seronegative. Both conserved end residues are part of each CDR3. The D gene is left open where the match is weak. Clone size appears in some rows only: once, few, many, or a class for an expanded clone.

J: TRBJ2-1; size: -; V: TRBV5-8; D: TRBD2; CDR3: CASSSGLADFNEQFF; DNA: TGTGCCAGCAGCTCGGGACTAGCGGATTTCAATGAGCAGTTCTTC
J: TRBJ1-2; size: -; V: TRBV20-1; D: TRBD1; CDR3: CSAHDRVGYTF; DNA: TGCAGTGCTCATGACAGGGTCGGCTACACCTTC
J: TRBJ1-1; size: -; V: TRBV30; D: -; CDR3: CALTGMNTEAFF; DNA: TGTGCCTTAACAGGGATGAACACTGAAGCTTTCTTT
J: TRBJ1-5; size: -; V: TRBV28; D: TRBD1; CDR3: CASSDDRASNQPQHF; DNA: TGTGCCAGCAGTGACGACAGGGCGAGCAATCAGCCCCAGCATTTT
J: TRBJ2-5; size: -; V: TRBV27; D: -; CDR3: CASSLQGLHGETQYF; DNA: TGTGCCAGCAGTTTACAGGGGCTACATGGGGAGACCCAGTACTTC
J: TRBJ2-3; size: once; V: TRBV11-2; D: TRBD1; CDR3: CASSLDRGRDTQYF; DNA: TGTGCCAGCAGCCTGGACAGGGGTAGAGATACGCAGTATTTT
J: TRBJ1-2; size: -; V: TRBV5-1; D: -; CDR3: CASGMRQNYGYTF; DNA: TGCGCCAGCGGCATGAGACAGAACTATGGCTACACCTTC
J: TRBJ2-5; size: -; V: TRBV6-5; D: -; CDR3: CASRYRTQETQYF; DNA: TGTGCCAGCAGGTACAGGACTCAAGAGACCCAGTACTTC
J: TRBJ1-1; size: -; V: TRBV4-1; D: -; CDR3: CASSEGVNTEAFF; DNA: TGCGCCAGCAGCGAAGGAGTGAACACTGAAGCTTTCTTT
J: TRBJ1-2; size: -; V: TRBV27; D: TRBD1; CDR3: CASSFLARGQGGYGYTF; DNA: TGTGCCAGCAGTTTCCTTGCTCGGGGACAGGGGGGCTATGGCTACACCTTC
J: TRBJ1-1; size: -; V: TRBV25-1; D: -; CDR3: CARNRPRGRNTEAFF; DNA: TGTGCAAGGAACAGACCCCGGGGGAGGAACACTGAAGCTTTCTTT
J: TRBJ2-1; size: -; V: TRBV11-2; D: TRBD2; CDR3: CASHIQGLAGGEQFF; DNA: TGTGCCAGCCACATCCAAGGACTAGCGGGAGGTGAGCAGTTCTTC
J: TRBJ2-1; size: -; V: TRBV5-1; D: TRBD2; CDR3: CASSLAAGQEQFF; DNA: TGCGCCAGCAGCTTGGCAGCGGGGCAGGAGCAGTTCTTC
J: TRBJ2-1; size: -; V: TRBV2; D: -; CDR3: CASSLGQYYEQFF; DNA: TGTGCCAGCAGCCTCGGACAGTACTATGAGCAGTTCTTC
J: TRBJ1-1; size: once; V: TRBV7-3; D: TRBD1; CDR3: CASRTGMNTEAFF; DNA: TGTGCCAGCAGGACAGGGATGAACACTGAAGCTTTCTTT
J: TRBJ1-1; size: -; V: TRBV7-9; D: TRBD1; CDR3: CASSRAGTATEAFF; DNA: TGTGCCAGCAGTCGTGCCGGGACAGCCACTGAAGCTTTCTTT
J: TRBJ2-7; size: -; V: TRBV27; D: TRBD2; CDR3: CASSYGGLAGDYEQYF; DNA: TGTGCCAGCAGTTATGGGGGACTAGCGGGAGATTACGAGCAGTACTTC
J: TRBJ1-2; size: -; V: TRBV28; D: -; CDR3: CASSSPLAGEGYGYTF; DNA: TGTGCCAGCAGTTCCCCTCTGGCAGGGGAGGGCTATGGCTACACCTTC
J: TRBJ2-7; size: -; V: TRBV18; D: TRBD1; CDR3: CASSTGTGGLNEQYF; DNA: TGTGCCAGCTCGACAGGGACAGGGGGCTTGAACGAGCAGTACTTC
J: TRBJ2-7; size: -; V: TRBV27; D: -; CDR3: CASSLQGAMYEQYF; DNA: TGTGCCAGCAGTCTACAGGGAGCTATGTACGAGCAGTACTTC
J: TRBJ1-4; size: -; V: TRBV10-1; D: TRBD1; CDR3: CASSAGTGDEKLFF; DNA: TGCGCCAGCAGTGCCGGGACAGGGGATGAAAAACTGTTTTTT
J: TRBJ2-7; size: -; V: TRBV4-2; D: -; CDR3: CASSQCTGQLSIERERPVHEQYF; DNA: TGTGCCAGCAGCCAATGCACGGGACAGCTCTCTATTGAGCGGGAGAGACCGGTCCACGAGCAGTACTTC
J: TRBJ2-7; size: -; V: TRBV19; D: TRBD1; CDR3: CASSMGQTYEQYF; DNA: TGTGCCAGTAGTATGGGACAGACCTACGAGCAGTACTTC
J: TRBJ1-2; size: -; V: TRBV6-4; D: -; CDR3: CASSAGFGYTF; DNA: TGTGCCAGCAGCGCAGGGTTTGGCTACACCTTC
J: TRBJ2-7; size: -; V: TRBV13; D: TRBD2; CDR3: CASESLGTSGRAHEQYF; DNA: TGTGCCAGCGAGAGCCTTGGGACTAGCGGGAGGGCCCACGAGCAGTACTTC
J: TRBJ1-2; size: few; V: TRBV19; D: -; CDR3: CASSIPVTRGTNYGYTF; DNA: TGTGCCAGTAGTATTCCCGTGACCAGGGGAACTAACTATGGCTACACCTTC
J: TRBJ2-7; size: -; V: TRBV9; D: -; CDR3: CASSGSPGGTYPYEQYF; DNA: TGTGCCAGCAGCGGTTCCCCTGGAGGGACTTATCCCTACGAGCAGTACTTC